This T cell receptor beta chain stems from a study of CD8+CD57+ T cells in acquired aplastic anemia. TCR beta VDJ and CDR3 were profiled, and genomic DNA was the template. MiXCR, run by TCRdb on the reads, gives a single entry per CDR3 protein. The sample records roughly 180,000 distinct CDR3 sequences, 64% being singletons. This CDR3 spans 14 amino acids. V lost 4 bases, J lost 6 bases, and 15 bases lay in between. CDR1 is ENHRY and CDR2 is SYGVKD in the germline V gene. The TCR sequence derives from a human donor with severe aplastic anemia or a healthy control (not recorded which). The sequencing input was sorted CD4+, CD8+, or CD8+CD57+ T cells (not recorded which) from PBMCs. The chain has TRBV10-3 and TRBJ1-2; D is perhaps TRBD1 (5 bases). CDR3 DNA sequence: TGTGCCATCAGTGTGGGGGTAACGAGGGATGGCTACACCTTC. Its translation is CAISVGVTRDGYTF.